This T cell receptor beta chain appears in the sequencing data of a study of cytomegalovirus exposure and HLA in healthy donors. This clone was seen just once. The length of the CDR3 is 14 residues. Germline CDR1 reads LNHDA; CDR2 reads SQIVND (reference sequence). The V end lost 3 bases, the J end lost 2 bases, and 11 bases lay between the germline ends. Primers: 60 Vbeta forward and 13 Jbeta reverse. The protocol was immunoSEQ multiplex PCR, while the TCRdb copy is restricted to in-frame clones and leaves out a portion. The table lists about 110,000 clones, over 60% of them singletons. Sequencing used PBMCs. The receptor's source is a man aged 25 to 40 in good health and CMV-seropositive. This sequence joins TRBV19 and TRBJ2-7; tentatively, D is TRBD2 (5 bases). The chain's CDR3 is CASSMMGSAYEQYF. CDR3 nucleotide sequence: TGTGCCAGTAGTATGATGGGGAGCGCCTACGAGCAGTACTTC.